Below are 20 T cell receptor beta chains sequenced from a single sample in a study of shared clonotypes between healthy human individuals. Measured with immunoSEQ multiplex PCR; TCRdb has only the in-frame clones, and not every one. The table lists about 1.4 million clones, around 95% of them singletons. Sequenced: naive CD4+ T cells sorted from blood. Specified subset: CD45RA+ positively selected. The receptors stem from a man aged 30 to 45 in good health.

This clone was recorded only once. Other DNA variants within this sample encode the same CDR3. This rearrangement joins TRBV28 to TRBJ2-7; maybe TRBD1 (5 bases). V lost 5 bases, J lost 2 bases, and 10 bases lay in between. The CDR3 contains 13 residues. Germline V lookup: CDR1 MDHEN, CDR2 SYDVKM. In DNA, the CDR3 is TGTGCCAGCAGTACAGGAGTCCCCTACGAGCAGTACTTC. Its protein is CASSTGVPYEQYF.

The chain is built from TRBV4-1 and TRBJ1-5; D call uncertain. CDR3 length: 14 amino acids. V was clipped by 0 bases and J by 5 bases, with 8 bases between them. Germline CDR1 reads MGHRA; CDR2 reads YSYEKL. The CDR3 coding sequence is TGCGCCAGCAGCCAAGATCTGAGGGATCAGCCCCAGCATTTT. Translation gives CASSQDLRDQPQHF.

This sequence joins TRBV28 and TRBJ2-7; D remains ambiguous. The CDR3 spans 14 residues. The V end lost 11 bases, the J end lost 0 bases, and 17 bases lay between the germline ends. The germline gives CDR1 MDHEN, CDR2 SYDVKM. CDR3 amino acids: CASVPKPNSYEQYF. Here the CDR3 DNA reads TGTGCCTCTGTTCCCAAACCGAACTCCTACGAGCAGTACTTC.

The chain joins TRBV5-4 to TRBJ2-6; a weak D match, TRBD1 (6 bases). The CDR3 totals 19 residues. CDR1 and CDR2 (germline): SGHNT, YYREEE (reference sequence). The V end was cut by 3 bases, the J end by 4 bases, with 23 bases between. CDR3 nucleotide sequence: TGTGCCAGCAGCTCACTGGTGAGGGCAGGGGTTTCGGGGGCCAACGTCCTGACTTTC. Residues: CASSSLVRAGVSGANVLTF.

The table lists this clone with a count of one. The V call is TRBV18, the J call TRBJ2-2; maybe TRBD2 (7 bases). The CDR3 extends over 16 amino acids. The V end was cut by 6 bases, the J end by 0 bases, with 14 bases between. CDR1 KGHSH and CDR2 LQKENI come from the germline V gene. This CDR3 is CASSRPGGTNTGELFF. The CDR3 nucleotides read TGTGCCAGCTCGCGCCCGGGGGGCACGAACACCGGGGAGCTGTTTTTT. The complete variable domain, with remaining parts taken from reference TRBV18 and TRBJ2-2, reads NAGVMQNPRHLVRRRGQEARLRCSPMKGHSHVYWYRQLPEEGLKFMVYLQKENIIDESGMPKERFSAEFPKEGPSILRIQQVVRGDSAAYFCASSRPGGTNTGELFFGEGSRLTVL.

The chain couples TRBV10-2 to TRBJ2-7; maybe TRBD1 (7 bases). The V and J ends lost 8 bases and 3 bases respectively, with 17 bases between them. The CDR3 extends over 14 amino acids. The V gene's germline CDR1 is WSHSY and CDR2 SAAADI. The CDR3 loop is CASARAGGRYEQYF. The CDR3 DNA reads TGCGCCAGCGCTAGGGCAGGGGGGCGCTACGAGCAGTACTTC.

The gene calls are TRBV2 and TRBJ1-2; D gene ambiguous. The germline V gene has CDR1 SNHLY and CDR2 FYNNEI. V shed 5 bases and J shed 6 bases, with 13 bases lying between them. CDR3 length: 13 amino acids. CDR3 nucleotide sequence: TGTGCCAGCAGTAGGAACAGACTAAATGGCTACACCTTC. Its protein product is CASSRNRLNGYTF.

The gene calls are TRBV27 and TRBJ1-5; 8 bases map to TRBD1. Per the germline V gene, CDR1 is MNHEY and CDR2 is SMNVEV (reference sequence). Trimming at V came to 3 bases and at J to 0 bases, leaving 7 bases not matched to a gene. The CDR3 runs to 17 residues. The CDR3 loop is CASSFRGRGLSNQPQHF. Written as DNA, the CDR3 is TGTGCCAGCAGTTTCAGGGGCAGGGGGCTTAGCAATCAGCCCCAGCATTTT.

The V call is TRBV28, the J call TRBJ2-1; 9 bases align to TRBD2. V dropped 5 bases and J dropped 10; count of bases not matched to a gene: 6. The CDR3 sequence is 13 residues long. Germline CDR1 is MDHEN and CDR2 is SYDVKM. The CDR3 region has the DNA TGTGCCAGCAGTCCCAGACTAGCGGACGAGCAGTTCTTC. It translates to CASSPRLADEQFF.

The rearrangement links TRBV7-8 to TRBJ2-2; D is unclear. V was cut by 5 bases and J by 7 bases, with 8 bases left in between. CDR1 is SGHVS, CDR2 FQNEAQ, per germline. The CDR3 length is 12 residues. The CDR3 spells CASSPTHGELFF. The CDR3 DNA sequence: TGTGCCAGCAGCCCGACCCACGGGGAGCTGTTTTTT.

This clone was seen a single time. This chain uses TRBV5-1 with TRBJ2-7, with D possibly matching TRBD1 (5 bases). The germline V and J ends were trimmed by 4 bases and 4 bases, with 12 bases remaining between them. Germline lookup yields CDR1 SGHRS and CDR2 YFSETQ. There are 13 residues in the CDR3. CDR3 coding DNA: TGCGCCAGCAGCCTCCAGGGCCGTTACGAGCAGTACTTC. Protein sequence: CASSLQGRYEQYF.

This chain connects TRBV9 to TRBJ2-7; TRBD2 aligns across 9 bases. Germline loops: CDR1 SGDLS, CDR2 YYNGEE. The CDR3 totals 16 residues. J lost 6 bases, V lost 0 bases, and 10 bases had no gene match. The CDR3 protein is CASSVAGAGGPPEQYF. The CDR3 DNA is TGTGCCAGCAGCGTAGCTGGGGCGGGAGGGCCACCCGAGCAGTACTTC.

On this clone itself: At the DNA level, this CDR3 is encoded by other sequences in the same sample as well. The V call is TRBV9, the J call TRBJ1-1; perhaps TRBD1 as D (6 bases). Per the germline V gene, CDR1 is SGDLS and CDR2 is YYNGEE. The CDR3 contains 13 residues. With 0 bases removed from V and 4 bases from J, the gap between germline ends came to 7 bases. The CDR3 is CASSVGGRTEAFF. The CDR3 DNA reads TGTGCCAGCAGCGTAGGGGGGCGCACTGAAGCTTTCTTT.

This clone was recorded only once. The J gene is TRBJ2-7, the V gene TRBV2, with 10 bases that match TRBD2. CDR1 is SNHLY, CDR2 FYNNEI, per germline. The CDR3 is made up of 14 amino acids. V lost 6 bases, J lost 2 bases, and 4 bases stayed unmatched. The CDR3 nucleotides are TGTGCCAGCAGGGGGACTAGCGTGACCTACGAGCAGTACTTC. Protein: CASRGTSVTYEQYF. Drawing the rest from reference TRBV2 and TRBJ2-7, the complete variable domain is EPEVTQTPSHQVTQMGQEVILRCVPISNHLYFYWYRQILGQKVEFLVSFYNNEISEKSEIFDDQFSVERPDGSNFTLKIRSTKLEDSAMYFCASRGTSVTYEQYFGPGTRLTVT.

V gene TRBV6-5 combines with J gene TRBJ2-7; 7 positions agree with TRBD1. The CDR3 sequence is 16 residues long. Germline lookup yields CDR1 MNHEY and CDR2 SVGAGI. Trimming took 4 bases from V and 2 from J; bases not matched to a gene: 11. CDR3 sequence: CASSLSGTEATYEQYF. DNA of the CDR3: TGTGCCAGCAGTTTATCCGGGACAGAAGCGACCTACGAGCAGTACTTC.

The CDR3 region is CASSPRNTGEETQYF. Written as DNA, the CDR3 is TGTGCCAGCTCACCACGAAATACAGGGGAAGAGACCCAGTACTTC. The rearrangement links TRBV18 to TRBJ2-5; 7 nucleotides line up with TRBD1. Losses at the gene ends were 1 base for V and 3 bases for J; bases not matched to a gene: 5. Germline CDR1 reads KGHSH; CDR2 reads LQKENI. The CDR3 length is 15 residues.

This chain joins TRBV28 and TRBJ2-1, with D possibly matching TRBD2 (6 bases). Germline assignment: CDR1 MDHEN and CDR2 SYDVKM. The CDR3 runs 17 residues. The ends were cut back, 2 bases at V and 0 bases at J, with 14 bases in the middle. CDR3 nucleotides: TGTGCCAGCAGTTTAATCTCCTGGGGGGTCTCCTACAATGAGCAGTTCTTC. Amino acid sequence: CASSLISWGVSYNEQFF.

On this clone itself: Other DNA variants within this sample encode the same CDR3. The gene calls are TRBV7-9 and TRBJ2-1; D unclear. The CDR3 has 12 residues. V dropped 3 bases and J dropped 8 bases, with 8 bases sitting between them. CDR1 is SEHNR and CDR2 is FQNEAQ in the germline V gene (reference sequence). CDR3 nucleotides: TGTGCCAGCAGCTTTAGTCGAGATGAGCAGTTCTTC. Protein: CASSFSRDEQFF.

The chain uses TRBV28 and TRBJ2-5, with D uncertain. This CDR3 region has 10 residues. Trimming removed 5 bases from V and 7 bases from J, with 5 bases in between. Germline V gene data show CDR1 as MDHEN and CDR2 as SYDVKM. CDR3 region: CASSHRTQYF. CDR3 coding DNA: TGTGCCAGCAGTCATAGGACCCAGTACTTC.

CDR3 region: CSVGPRPNNEQFF. CDR3 DNA sequence: TGCAGCGTTGGACCCCGACCCAACAATGAGCAGTTCTTC. The chain uses TRBV29-1 and TRBJ2-1; no clear D gene. Trimming removed 4 bases from V and 5 bases from J, with 12 bases in between. Germline V gene sequence: CDR1 SQVTM, CDR2 ANQGSEA. CDR3 size: 13 residues.